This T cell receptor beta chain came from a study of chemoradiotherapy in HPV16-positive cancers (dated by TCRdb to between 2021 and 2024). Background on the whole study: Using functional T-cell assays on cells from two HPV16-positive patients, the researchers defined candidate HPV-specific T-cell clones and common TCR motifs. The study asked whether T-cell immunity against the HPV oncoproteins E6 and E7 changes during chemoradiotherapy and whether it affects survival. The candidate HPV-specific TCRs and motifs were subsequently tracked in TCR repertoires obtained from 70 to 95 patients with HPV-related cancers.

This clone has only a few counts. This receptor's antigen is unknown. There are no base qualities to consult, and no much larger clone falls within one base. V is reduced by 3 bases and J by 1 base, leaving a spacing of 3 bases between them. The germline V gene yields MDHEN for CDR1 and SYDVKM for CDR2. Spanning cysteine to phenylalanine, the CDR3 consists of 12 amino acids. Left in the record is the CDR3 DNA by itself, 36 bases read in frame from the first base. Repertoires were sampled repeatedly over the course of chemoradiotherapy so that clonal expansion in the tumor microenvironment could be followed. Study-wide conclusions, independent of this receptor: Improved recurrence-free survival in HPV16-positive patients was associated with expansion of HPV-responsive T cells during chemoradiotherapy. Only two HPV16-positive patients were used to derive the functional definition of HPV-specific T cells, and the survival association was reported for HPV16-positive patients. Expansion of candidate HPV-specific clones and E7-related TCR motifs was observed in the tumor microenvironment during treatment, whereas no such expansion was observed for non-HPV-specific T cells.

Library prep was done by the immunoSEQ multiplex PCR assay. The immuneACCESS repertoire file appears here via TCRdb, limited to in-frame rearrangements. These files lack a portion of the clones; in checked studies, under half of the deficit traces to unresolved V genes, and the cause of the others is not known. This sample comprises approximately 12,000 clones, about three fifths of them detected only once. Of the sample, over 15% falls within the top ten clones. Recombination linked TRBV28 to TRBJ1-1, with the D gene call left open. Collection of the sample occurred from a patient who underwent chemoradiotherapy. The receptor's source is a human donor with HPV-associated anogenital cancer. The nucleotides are TGTGCCAGCAGTTTGGCGAACACTGAAGCTTTCTTT. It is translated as CASSLANTEAFF.